This T cell receptor beta chain was identified in a study of blood T cell repertoires in COVID-19. At the level of the study: Sites in the United States, Italy and Spain provided acute and convalescent COVID-19 samples.

In the original processing: From reference gene primer amplification, estimates of nucleated cell counts were derived. The assay was immunoSEQ multiplex PCR, and TCRdb's table has in-frame clones only and misses some. Clone size and V and J calls were adopted from that table, with D and trimming inferred from the DNA. The data contain hundreds of thousands of clones, 70% to 90% of them singletons. The ends were cut back, 5 bases at V and 4 bases at J, with 9 bases in the middle. The CDR3 covers 13 residues. The germline V gene encodes CDR1 SGHTA and CDR2 FQGNSA. V is TRBV7-2 and J is TRBJ1-5; tentative D call: TRBD1 (6 bases). The sequenced material came from peripheral blood. This clonotype was sampled from a young woman with active or convalescent COVID-19. CDR3 nucleotides: TGTGCCAGCAGCAGGCAGGGGAATCAGCCCCAGCATTTT. This translates into CASSRQGNQPQHF.